This T cell receptor (beta chain) stems from a study of beta chain features in type 1 diabetes. Findings and limits, study-wide: Shortening that was moderate but significant affected the TCRB CDR3s of Type 1 diabetes patients in all four CD4+ subsets.

Reverse transcribing all isolated RNA meant expressed TCRB transcripts were sequenced. The assay was immunoSEQ multiplex PCR, and TCRdb's table has in-frame clones only and misses some. The table lists about 70,000 clones, almost 50% of them singletons. The germline V gene encodes CDR1 LNHDA and CDR2 SQIVND (reference sequence). CDR3 size: 17 residues. The junction had 11 bases not matched to a gene; V was cut back by 3 bases and J by 2 bases. Sort purity for all populations was recorded as exceeding 98%. In the case of this clone: Its antigen is unknown.

This receptor was taken from a man younger than 45 with type 1 diabetes. The sample comprised central memory CD4+ T cells from blood. V is TRBV19 and J is TRBJ2-3; TRBD1 agrees at 7 bases. CDR3 in amino acids: CASSMENRGKNTDTQYF. DNA of the CDR3: TGTGCCAGTAGTATGGAAAACAGGGGAAAGAACACAGATACGCAGTATTTT.